These T cell receptor beta chains were read from a single sample in a study of human T cells and chemical hapten exposure. From the RACE reads, TCRdb called clonotypes with MiXCR, one entry per CDR3 protein. The sample includes about 97,000 distinct CDR3 sequences, 25% to 35% seen only once; the top ten take 10%. The material sequenced was whole blood, taken in connection with sensitization to the hapten diphenylcyclopropenone (DPC). The source is a man between 40 and 49 years old with alopecia areata. Some clones in this sample may be carry-over from other donors' samples. Each CDR3 is given with its conserved first and last residue. Each record gives: clone size, V gene, CDR3 protein. Some rows mark clone size as missing; the rest say once, few, many or name a class of expanded clone.

clone size: few
V gene: TRBV6-1
CDR3 protein: CASSESGGADTQYF

clone size: few
V gene: TRBV20-1
CDR3 protein: CSARAQGSGAYEQYF

clone size: few
V gene: TRBV12-3/TRBV12-4
CDR3 protein: CASSPQTSGRGTDTQYF

clone size: few
V gene: TRBV20-1
CDR3 protein: CSARTGGDYGDTF

clone size: few
V gene: TRBV20-1
CDR3 protein: CSARKATGGTEAFF

clone size: NA
V gene: TRBV27
CDR3 protein: CASSLRQMNTEAFF

clone size: NA
V gene: TRBV13
CDR3 protein: CASSLRDGGGRSSYEQYF

clone size: NA
V gene: TRBV4-3
CDR3 protein: CASSPQGADEKLFF

clone size: few
V gene: TRBV7-9
CDR3 protein: CASSLGDRSEQYF

clone size: few
V gene: TRBV20-1
CDR3 protein: CSARIAGGDEQYF

clone size: NA
V gene: TRBV20-1
CDR3 protein: CSARDYKSMAEGEQYF

clone size: NA
V gene: TRBV6-5
CDR3 protein: CASSYLGKETQYF

clone size: NA
V gene: TRBV20-1
CDR3 protein: CSARKQGAAYNEQFF

clone size: few
V gene: TRBV7-8
CDR3 protein: CASSLADMNTEAFF

clone size: NA
V gene: TRBV14
CDR3 protein: CASSHSLKYTGELFF

clone size: few
V gene: TRBV2
CDR3 protein: CASAPRGSGANVLTF

clone size: NA
V gene: TRBV7-9
CDR3 protein: CASSFGAITDTQYF

clone size: medium-sized
V gene: TRBV28
CDR3 protein: CASSTQPRTSGGGEQFF

clone size: few
V gene: TRBV4-1
CDR3 protein: CASSQEERGGGTYEQYF

clone size: NA
V gene: TRBV5-5
CDR3 protein: CASSEAVNTDTQYF

clone size: NA
V gene: TRBV3-1
CDR3 protein: CASSQAIASGETQYF

clone size: NA
V gene: TRBV25-1
CDR3 protein: CASSESAGKVIGANVLTF

clone size: NA
V gene: TRBV28
CDR3 protein: CASSTYGSEQYF

clone size: NA
V gene: TRBV6-2/TRBV6-3
CDR3 protein: CASTGSGRSNQPQHF

clone size: NA
V gene: TRBV20-1
CDR3 protein: CSARVPTDTQYF

clone size: few
V gene: TRBV9
CDR3 protein: CASSGLAGGLVEQFF

clone size: NA
V gene: TRBV12-3/TRBV12-4
CDR3 protein: CASSQDRAPHTDTQYF

clone size: NA
V gene: TRBV29-1
CDR3 protein: CSVEGVSTQYF

clone size: few
V gene: TRBV4-3
CDR3 protein: CASSQARQDFYGYTF

clone size: NA
V gene: TRBV9
CDR3 protein: CASSSGQAIQETQYF

clone size: few
V gene: TRBV7-2
CDR3 protein: CASSVDRNYEQYF

clone size: NA
V gene: TRBV27
CDR3 protein: CASRGLAGAEDTQYF

clone size: NA
V gene: TRBV28
CDR3 protein: CASSLGTGDPSGANVLTF

clone size: few
V gene: TRBV20-1
CDR3 protein: CSARGGQGMETQYF

clone size: NA
V gene: TRBV6-5
CDR3 protein: CASSSPRGGSTDTQYF

clone size: NA
V gene: TRBV20-1
CDR3 protein: CSARIAGGSNQPQHF

clone size: few
V gene: TRBV28
CDR3 protein: CASSNPNWGAGEADTQYF

clone size: many
V gene: TRBV20-1
CDR3 protein: CSARESGRAQETQYF

clone size: NA
V gene: TRBV20-1
CDR3 protein: CSARGFGGPSGNIQYF

clone size: NA
V gene: TRBV2
CDR3 protein: CASSGPSGSGLHEQFF

clone size: NA
V gene: TRBV4-2
CDR3 protein: CASSQDTSGRPRDTQYF

clone size: few
V gene: TRBV12-3/TRBV12-4
CDR3 protein: CASSLGDRRSTDTQYF

clone size: NA
V gene: TRBV1
CDR3 protein: CTSSHLTDVVGSHQPQHF

clone size: few
V gene: TRBV28
CDR3 protein: CASSLAGNFYEQYF

clone size: NA
V gene: TRBV10-3
CDR3 protein: CAISESDNRYEQYF

clone size: few
V gene: TRBV20-1
CDR3 protein: CSAWDNNEQFF

clone size: NA
V gene: TRBV28
CDR3 protein: CASSLRFGAFF

clone size: NA
V gene: TRBV2
CDR3 protein: CASSFDSGFSYEQYF

clone size: NA
V gene: TRBV6-1
CDR3 protein: CASSSGPQNGEKLFF

clone size: NA
V gene: TRBV9
CDR3 protein: CASSRGLDEQFF

clone size: few
V gene: TRBV28
CDR3 protein: CASRHPGSSYEQYF

clone size: NA
V gene: TRBV28
CDR3 protein: CASSLYGRQSEAFF

clone size: NA
V gene: TRBV20-1
CDR3 protein: CSASSRDKKALHF

clone size: NA
V gene: TRBV6-5
CDR3 protein: CASKRPGQSSYNSPLHF

clone size: few
V gene: TRBV7-8
CDR3 protein: CASSKRLAGVADTQYF

clone size: NA
V gene: TRBV6-2/TRBV6-3
CDR3 protein: CASSYSWTSGMRGTDTQYF

clone size: NA
V gene: TRBV5-1
CDR3 protein: CASSLALLGDEQFF